This T cell receptor beta chain derives from a study of T cells in Graves' hyperthyroidism and ophthalmopathy. This clonotype was counted at least ten times. RNA transcripts served as the template for amplifying TCR beta CDR3 regions. The study used the HTBI primer set for a first-round RT-PCR of the TCR CDR3. MiXCR was run by TCRdb on the multiplex PCR reads, yielding one entry per CDR3 protein. The sample has a few hundred thousand distinct CDR3 sequences; more than 15% are singletons. J lost 4 bases, V lost 5 bases, and 4 bases had no gene match. The germline V gene has CDR1 SGHAT and CDR2 FQNNGV. The CDR3 has 14 residues.

V is TRBV11-2 and J is TRBJ2-1, with 8 positions matching TRBD2. Sequencing used blood. The TCR sequence derives from a woman aged 40 to 50 with Graves' ophthalmopathy. The CDR3 bases are TGTGCCAGCAGCCCCGGCGGGGGGTACAATGAGCAGTTCTTC. It translates to CASSPGGGYNEQFF.